The clone carrying this TCR beta chain showed up just once. What it binds is unknown. CDR1 is SGHTA and CDR2 is FQGTGA in the germline V gene. The CDR3 has 14 amino acids. Trimming cost V 4 bases and J 9 bases; bases outside gene matches: 10. This specimen comes from a study of vaccination effects on CD4 cells after COVID-19. Peptide-pool stimulation followed by sequencing identified expanded antigen-specific CD4+ clonotypes in the ViraFEST assay. Following a roughly eleven-day culture, CD4+ T cells were purified. SARS-CoV-2 infected the person between March and December 2020, as confirmed by PCR. Produced via immunoSEQ multiplex PCR; TCRdb's table is partial and in-frame only. The sample carries approximately 30,000 clones, 65% to 75% recorded once.

The receptor's source is a human donor who had a prior SARS-CoV-2 infection. The source material was CD4+ T cells from PBMCs cultured with a peptide pool, sampled before COVID-19 vaccination. The rearrangement uses TRBV7-3 and TRBJ2-3, with 7 bases identical to TRBD2. The CDR3 region has the DNA TGTGCCAGCAGCTCGGTGTCTTGGGGAGGGACGCAGTATTTT. Protein: CASSSVSWGGTQYF.